The 3 T cell receptor beta chains reported below all come from one sample, sequenced in a study of cytomegalovirus exposure and HLA in healthy donors. PCR was performed using 60 Vbeta and 13 Jbeta primers. Assay: immunoSEQ multiplex PCR; the TCRdb copy retains only in-frame clones and omits some. The sample lists 150,000 to 200,000 clones, roughly 80% occurring once. The sample comprised PBMCs. The receptors stem from a female donor in good health and CMV-seronegative.

V usage is TRBV19 and J usage is TRBJ1-1, with 7 bases aligning to TRBD1. Trimming at V came to 2 bases and at J to 11 bases, leaving 5 bases not matched to a gene. CDR3 length: 12 residues. Germline V gene data show CDR1 as LNHDA and CDR2 as SQIVND (reference sequence). DNA of the CDR3: TGTGCCAGTAGTATAAGCGACAGGGAGGCTTTCTTT. Residues: CASSISDREAFF.

V is TRBV7-6 and J is TRBJ1-4; D is possibly TRBD1 (6 bases). Trimming pared 5 bases from V and 5 bases from J, leaving 15 bases between. Germline V CDR1 and CDR2: SGHVS, FNYEAQ. This CDR3 comprises 15 residues. In DNA form, the CDR3 reads TGTGCCAGCAGCCCCCGGACAGCACTGAATGAAAAACTGTTTTTT. Protein sequence: CASSPRTALNEKLFF.

The chain couples TRBV28 to TRBJ1-1; D may be TRBD1 (6 bases). The V gene's germline CDR1 is MDHEN and CDR2 SYDVKM. The CDR3 is 13 amino acids. V lost 6 bases and J lost 4, with 12 bases in between. The CDR3 sequence is CASRRTDATEAFF. CDR3 nucleotides: TGTGCCAGCAGGCGGACAGATGCCACTGAAGCTTTCTTT.